This entry lists 16 T cell receptor beta chains sequenced from one sample in a study of response to subunit inactivated influenza vaccine. TCRdb analysed the RT-PCR reads with MiXCR anew, one entry per CDR3 protein. Altogether about 780,000 distinct CDR3 sequences are present, about 18% being singletons, with the ten largest covering approximately 11%. The material was PBMCs from blood, obtained 5 to 6 days after vaccination. These receptors all stem from a man aged 45-60 years who received an inactivated influenza vaccine.

The chain employs TRBV7-9 and TRBJ2-1; TRBD2 might be the D (5 bases). The CDR3 contains 13 residues. Between the trimmed V and J ends, which lost 1 base and 10 bases, there was a span of 11 bases. The germline V gene encodes CDR1 SEHNR and CDR2 FQNEAQ (reference sequence). The CDR3 nucleotides read TGTGCCAGCAGCTTAGGAAGCGGAGGCGAGCAGTTCTTC. Protein product: CASSLGSGGEQFF.

This clonotype occurred many times. The chain employs TRBV7-2 and TRBJ2-7; TRBD2 matches 11 bases. Germline CDR1 reads SGHTA; CDR2 reads FQGNSA. CDR3 size: 14 residues. The ends lost 3 bases at V and 4 bases at J; junction bases unmatched: 2. CDR3 residues: CASSFGLAGYEQYF. In DNA form, the CDR3 reads TGTGCCAGCAGCTTCGGACTAGCGGGTTACGAGCAGTACTTC.

The chain joins TRBV15 to TRBJ2-7; D is possibly TRBD1 or TRBD2 (6 bases each). Germline V gene lookup returns CDR1 LNHNV and CDR2 YYDKDF (reference sequence). V lost 5 bases to trimming and J lost 6 bases, with 14 bases between them. CDR3 length: 13 residues. CDR3 DNA: TGTGCCACCAGCGGGGGGCGGTGGGGCGAGCAGTACTTC. This sequence encodes CATSGGRWGEQYF.

This chain connects TRBV7-2 to TRBJ2-3, with TRBD2 matching 7 bases. Germline V gene data show CDR1 as SGHTA and CDR2 as FQGNSA. V lost 5 bases to trimming and J lost 2 bases; unmatched junction nucleotides: 7. The CDR3 runs to 15 residues. The CDR3 coding sequence is TGTGCCAGCAGCCGGACTAGGGAATTCACAGATACGCAGTATTTT. As protein: CASSRTREFTDTQYF.

V and J are TRBV5-5 and TRBJ2-5; TRBD2 might be the D (7 bases). Germline loops: CDR1 SGHKS, CDR2 YYEKEE (reference sequence). This CDR3 spans 16 amino acids. V was clipped by 5 bases and J by 2 bases, with 19 bases between them. Here the CDR3 reads CASRVGAGVGQETQYF. For the CDR3, the DNA is TGTGCCAGCAGGGTGGGGGCGGGAGTAGGACAAGAGACCCAGTACTTC.

This clonotype was recorded a few times. The chain uses TRBV6-1 and TRBJ2-3; 11 bases fit TRBD2. The J segment lost 5 bases and the V segment lost 5 bases, leaving 6 bases of the junction unmatched. CDR1 and CDR2 (germline): MNHNS, SASEGT. The CDR3 consists of 15 residues. This CDR3 is CASSRRLAGRDTQYF. DNA of the CDR3: TGTGCCAGCAGTCGGAGACTAGCGGGGAGAGATACGCAGTATTTT.

Details on this clonotype: Lacking the conserved final phenylalanine or tryptophan, this CDR3 likely reflects a read error. The chain carries TRBV7-9 and TRBJ2-7, with a weak D call TRBD2 (7 bases). CDR1 is SEHNR and CDR2 is FQNEAQ in the germline V gene (reference sequence). Deletions cut 4 bases from V and 5 bases from J, with 15 bases between. This CDR3 is 14 amino acids long. This CDR3 is CASSWGGLADEQYI. The DNA for the CDR3 is TGTGCCAGCAGCTGGGGGGGGCTAGCGGACGAGCAGTACATC.

V and J are TRBV30 and TRBJ2-1; TRBD2 agrees at 10 bases. The trim removed 2 bases at V and 10 bases at J, leaving 8 bases unmatched. CDR3 length equals 14 residues. The germline gives CDR1 GTSNPN, CDR2 SVGIG (reference sequence). CDR3 nucleotides: TGTGCCTGGAGTAGGGCTAGCGGGGGTCGGGAGCAGTTCTTC. Its protein is CAWSRASGGREQFF. Variable domain in full (rest from reference TRBV30 and TRBJ2-1): SQTIHQWPATLVQPVGSPLSLECTVEGTSNPNLYWYRQAAGRGLQLLFYSVGIGQISSEVPQNLSASRPQDRQFILSSKKLLLSDSGFYLCAWSRASGGREQFFGPGTRLTVL.

This clonotype was seen only a few times. This rearrangement joins TRBV5-6 to TRBJ1-4; 7 bases align to TRBD1. Germline loops: CDR1 SGHDT, CDR2 YYEEEE. The CDR3 covers 18 residues. The V and J ends lost 4 bases and 4 bases, in that order; junction bases with no gene match: 16. DNA for the CDR3: TGTGCCAGCAGCCTTGGACCCCGTCCGGGACAGAGTAATGAAAAACTGTTTTTT. Translating it yields CASSLGPRPGQSNEKLFF.

The rearrangement uses TRBV9 and TRBJ1-2; 10 nucleotides match TRBD1. The germline CDR1 and CDR2 sequences are SGDLS and YYNGEE. The trim removed 4 bases at V and 7 bases at J, leaving 10 bases unmatched. This CDR3 is built from 15 residues. DNA of the CDR3: TGTGCCAGCAGCCCGACAGGGACAGGGGCCCCTGGCTACACCTTC. Translating it yields CASSPTGTGAPGYTF.

The genes are TRBV12-3 or TRBV12-4 and TRBJ2-6, with 7 positions matching TRBD1. V shed 5 bases and J 4 bases; nucleotides not matched to a gene: 14. The CDR3 consists of 18 residues. The CDR3 DNA reads TGTGCCAGCAGTCCACAGGGGATATCCATTGCCGGGGCCAACGTCCTGACTTTC. Protein product: CASSPQGISIAGANVLTF.

As regards this clonotype: A read error may account for a junction end that differs from germline. The chain combines TRBV9 with TRBJ2-5; TRBD1 aligns across 7 bases. Germline assignment: CDR1 SGDLS and CDR2 YYNGEE. The CDR3 spans 14 residues. This chain's CDR3 is CASSATGVQDTQYF. The CDR3 nucleotides are TGTGCCAGCAGCGCCACAGGGGTACAAGATACCCAGTACTTC. Drawing the rest from reference TRBV9 and TRBJ2-5, the complete variable domain is DSGVTQTPKHLITATGQRVTLRCSPRSGDLSVYWYQQSLDQGLQFLIQYYNGEERAKGNILERFSAQQFPDLHSELNLSSLELGDSALYFCASSATGVQDTQYFGPGTRLLVL.

This sequence joins TRBV11-2 and TRBJ2-7, with 7 bases that match TRBD2. The CDR3 contains 15 residues. Per the germline V gene, CDR1 is SGHAT and CDR2 is FQNNGV. The V and J ends lost 5 bases and 0 bases, in that order; junction bases with no gene match: 7. The CDR3, as DNA: TGTGCCAGCAGCACCCCCGGGACTACCTCCTACGAGCAGTACTTC. Its translation: CASSTPGTTSYEQYF.

The chain is built from TRBV12-3 or TRBV12-4 and TRBJ2-5; 9 nucleotides agree with TRBD1. The CDR3 consists of 15 residues. V lost 7 bases and J lost 0; bases outside the gene matches: 6. CDR3 in DNA: TGTGCCAGCACCAAAAGGACAGGGGACCAAGAGACCCAGTACTTC. This translates into CASTKRTGDQETQYF.

The chain links TRBV7-3 to TRBJ2-1; possible D gene TRBD1, 5 bases. This CDR3 is 15 amino acids long. Trimming pared 3 bases from V and 6 bases from J, leaving 15 bases between. CDR1 and CDR2 (germline): SGHTA, FQGTGA. The chain's CDR3 is CASSLGRATVNEQFF. CDR3 bases: TGTGCCAGCAGCTTGGGTCGGGCGACAGTCAATGAGCAGTTCTTC. Supplemented by reference TRBV7-3 and TRBJ2-1, the full variable domain reads GAGVSQTPSNKVTEKGKYVELRCDPISGHTALYWYRQSLGQGPEFLIYFQGTGAADDSGLPNDRFFAVRPEGSVSTLKIQRTERGDSAVYLCASSLGRATVNEQFFGPGTRLTVL.

The genes are TRBV4-2 and TRBJ1-6; D is uncertain. V was cut by 0 bases and J by 6 bases, with 9 bases left in between. CDR3 length equals 15 residues. In germline, CDR1 is LGHNA, CDR2 YNFKEQ. The CDR3 spells CASSQEVNLNSPLHF. DNA of the CDR3: TGTGCCAGCAGCCAAGAAGTCAACCTTAATTCACCCCTCCACTTT.